This T cell receptor (beta chain) was documented in a study of T cell responses to AZD1222 COVID-19 vaccine. Background on the study: Pooling covered second doses at about 4 or about 12 weeks.

Profiled with immunoSEQ multiplex PCR; TCRdb holds only in-frame clones, not every one. The sample consists of about 160,000 clones, about 91% of them appearing once. Notes on this clone: Its antigen remains unidentified.

Findings and limits, study-wide: Just a handful of AZD1222 recipients tested seropositive at baseline.

The TCR was taken from an adult in good health. Material: peripheral blood, obtained on day 0 of AZD1222 vaccination.

The CDR3 is CASSAHPRGTEAFF. The CDR3 nucleotides are TGTGCCAGCAGCGCTCATCCTAGGGGCACTGAAGCTTTCTTT. The J gene is TRBJ1-1, the V gene TRBV11-2; tentatively, D is TRBD1 (5 bases). Trimming left V 5 bases short and J 4 bases short, with 14 bases between. The CDR3 is 14 residues long. Per the germline V gene, CDR1 is SGHAT and CDR2 is FQNNGV.